The 27 T cell receptor beta chains below come from one sample, sequenced in a study of shared clonotypes between healthy human individuals. Measured with immunoSEQ multiplex PCR; TCRdb has only the in-frame clones, and not every one. The data hold approximately 97,000 clones, with 67% observed a single time. Source material: memory CD8+ T cells sorted from blood. Subset here: CD45RO+ cells pooled with CCR7-negative TemRA cells. These receptors were collected from a man aged 30-40 years in good health.

This chain links TRBV11-1 with TRBJ2-7; unclear D gene. The CDR3 loop spans 13 amino acids. CDR1 and CDR2 from the germline V gene are SGHAT and FQDESV (reference sequence). V lost 5 bases, J lost 2 bases, and 10 bases lay in between. The CDR3 loop is CASSHSETYEQYF. The CDR3, as DNA: TGTGCCAGCAGCCACTCGGAAACCTACGAGCAGTACTTC.

Relative to its sample, this clone is large (0.1 to 1%). The chain combines TRBV11-2 with TRBJ2-1, with no clear D. This CDR3 has 16 residues. Per germline, CDR1 SGHAT and CDR2 FQNNGV. The germline V and J ends were trimmed by 1 base and 6 bases, with 16 bases remaining between them. The CDR3 reads CASSLVYPGFGNEQFF. Written as DNA, the CDR3 is TGTGCCAGCAGCTTAGTTTACCCGGGTTTCGGCAATGAGCAGTTCTTC.

The sample holds one count of this clone. CDR3: CASSLDWATPYYGYTF. For the CDR3, the DNA is TGTGCCAGCAGCTTAGATTGGGCCACCCCTTACTATGGCTACACCTTC. This chain links TRBV11-2 with TRBJ1-2; D ambiguous. CDR3 size: 16 residues. Trimming left V 0 bases short and J 3 bases short, with 14 bases between. Germline V gives CDR1 SGHAT, CDR2 FQNNGV.

This clone was picked up one time. The chain carries TRBV14 and TRBJ2-7, with a tentative D call TRBD1 (6 bases). Germline V gene data show CDR1 as SGHDN and CDR2 as FVKESK. The CDR3 runs to 13 residues. The V end was cut by 2 bases, the J end by 6 bases, with 11 bases between. In nucleotides, the CDR3 is TGTGCCAGCAGCCAACAACAGGGCTCCGAGCAGTACTTC. Translation gives CASSQQQGSEQYF.

The chain uses TRBV5-4 and TRBJ2-7, with no clear D. This CDR3 contains 15 residues. The V gene's germline CDR1 is SGHNT and CDR2 YYREEE (reference sequence). V lost 5 bases, J lost 1 base, and 16 bases lay in between. The CDR3: CASRSSRVGSYEQYF. The CDR3 coding sequence is TGTGCCAGCAGGTCAAGTCGAGTGGGGTCCTACGAGCAGTACTTC.

The chain recombines TRBV11-2 with TRBJ2-1, with D perhaps TRBD2 (5 bases). Trimming took off 3 bases at V and 5 bases at J, with 14 bases between the two ends. The CDR3 sequence is 15 residues long. The germline gives CDR1 SGHAT, CDR2 FQNNGV. CDR3 loop: CASSLGATDHNEQFF. The CDR3 coding sequence is TGTGCCAGCAGCTTGGGAGCCACCGACCACAATGAGCAGTTCTTC.

The chain recombines TRBV18 with TRBJ2-5, with D possibly being TRBD1 or TRBD2 (5 bases each). V was shortened by 6 bases and J by 1 base, with 12 bases between the two germline ends. Germline CDR1 KGHSH, CDR2 LQKENI. The CDR3 has 14 amino acids. The CDR3 spells CASSSQGPQETQYF. The CDR3 bases are TGTGCCAGCTCTTCTCAGGGACCCCAAGAGACCCAGTACTTC. Supplemented by reference TRBV18 and TRBJ2-5, the full variable domain reads NAGVMQNPRHLVRRRGQEARLRCSPMKGHSHVYWYRQLPEEGLKFMVYLQKENIIDESGMPKERFSAEFPKEGPSILRIQQVVRGDSAAYFCASSSQGPQETQYFGPGTRLLVL.

The chain combines TRBV6-5 with TRBJ2-5; 11 bases agree with TRBD2. The germline CDR1 and CDR2 sequences are MNHEY and SVGAGI. Trimming cost V 5 bases and J 5 bases; bases outside gene matches: 4. CDR3 length equals 14 residues. Written as DNA, the CDR3 is TGTGCCAGCAGTGTAGCGGGAGGGCTTGAGACCCAGTACTTC. Its protein is CASSVAGGLETQYF.

This clone showed up just once. The V call is TRBV29-1, the J call TRBJ1-1; D gene uncertain. Germline V lookup: CDR1 SQVTM, CDR2 ANQGSEA. The V and J ends lost 6 bases and 0 bases respectively, with 17 bases between them. The CDR3 is made up of 15 amino acids. CDR3 nucleotide sequence: TGCAGCGTCCCTGCGACAAATAGCATGAACACTGAAGCTTTCTTT. Translation: CSVPATNSMNTEAFF.

V usage is TRBV25-1 and J usage is TRBJ2-2; 9 nucleotides match TRBD1. With 4 bases clipped from V and 6 bases from J, the junction kept 6 bases outside the gene matches. CDR3 length: 15 residues. The V gene's germline CDR1 is MGHDK and CDR2 SYGVNS. CDR3 region: CASSARTGVAGELFF. The CDR3 DNA reads as TGTGCCAGCAGTGCCCGGACAGGGGTGGCCGGGGAGCTGTTTTTT.

CDR3 bases: TGTGCCAGCAGTTACTCGGAAGGGGACGCCGTTTATGGCTACACCTTC. Encoded protein: CASSYSEGDAVYGYTF. The genes are TRBV6-6 and TRBJ1-2, with D perhaps matching TRBD1 (5 bases). This CDR3 contains 16 residues. The V and J ends lost 0 bases and 5 bases respectively, with 16 bases between them. Per germline, CDR1 MNHNY and CDR2 SVGAGI (reference sequence).

The sample holds one count of this clone. The rearrangement links TRBV10-2 to TRBJ1-1, with D unresolved. The CDR3 is 13 residues long. V was shortened by 6 bases and J by 0 bases, with 8 bases between the two germline ends. Germline V lookup: CDR1 WSHSY, CDR2 SAAADI. CDR3 sequence reads: CASSPTLNTEAFF. For the CDR3, the DNA is TGCGCCAGCAGCCCGACACTGAACACTGAAGCTTTCTTT.

The genes are TRBV19 and TRBJ2-1; 11 bases are a match to TRBD2. The trim removed 8 bases at V and 5 bases at J, leaving 8 bases unmatched. The CDR3 has 15 residues. Per germline, CDR1 LNHDA and CDR2 SQIVND (reference sequence). Written as DNA, the CDR3 is TGTGCCAGTCTTATCACTAGCGGGAGCCACAATGAGCAGTTCTTC. Protein: CASLITSGSHNEQFF. Combining the CDR3 with reference TRBV19 and TRBJ2-1 gives the whole variable domain DGGITQSPKYLFRKEGQNVTLSCEQNLNHDAMYWYRQDPGQGLRLIYYSQIVNDFQKGDIAEGYSVSREKKESFPLTVTSAQKNPTAFYLCASLITSGSHNEQFFGPGTRLTVL.

The chain combines TRBV7-9 with TRBJ2-7; the D gene could be TRBD1 or TRBD2 (5 bases each). CDR1 is SEHNR and CDR2 is FQNEAQ in the germline V gene (reference sequence). Trimming left V 5 bases short and J 4 bases short, with 18 bases between. This CDR3 is 15 amino acids long. The CDR3 sequence is CASSPMGERLYEQYF. The DNA of the CDR3 is TGTGCCAGCAGCCCCATGGGGGAGAGGTTATACGAGCAGTACTTC.

A few counts support this clone. V usage is TRBV6-1 and J usage is TRBJ2-1; 7 bases are shared with TRBD2. V shed 2 bases, J shed 0 bases, and the junction held 4 bases outside the gene matches. The CDR3 sequence is 16 residues long. Germline V gives CDR1 MNHNS, CDR2 SASEGT. The CDR3 bases are TGTGCCAGCAGTGAACTGGGCGGGGGCTCCTACAATGAGCAGTTCTTC. Translating it yields CASSELGGGSYNEQFF.

The CDR3: CSVEEGNTGELFF. Here the CDR3 DNA reads TGCAGCGTTGAAGAGGGGAACACCGGGGAGCTGTTTTTT. The rearrangement links TRBV29-1 to TRBJ2-2; no clear D. Trimming shortened V by 0 bases and J by 1 base, and 3 bases separated the two germline ends. Germline-derived CDR1 and CDR2 are SQVTM and ANQGSEA. The CDR3 sequence is 13 residues long.

V gene TRBV14 combines with J gene TRBJ2-2; D is ambiguous. This CDR3 is 12 amino acids long. V was clipped by 4 bases and J by 7 bases, with 7 bases between them. CDR1 is SGHDN and CDR2 is FVKESK in the germline V gene. The CDR3, as DNA: TGTGCCAGCAGCCTGGGGTACGGGGAGCTGTTTTTT. Its translation is CASSLGYGELFF.

The chain is built from TRBV2 and TRBJ2-7; D unclear. The V gene's germline CDR1 is SNHLY and CDR2 FYNNEI. CDR3 size: 12 residues. Trimming pared 3 bases from V and 6 bases from J, leaving 9 bases between. The CDR3 region has the DNA TGTGCCAGCAGTGACCCTGAGGTCGAGCAGTACTTC. This translates into CASSDPEVEQYF.

The chain has TRBV27 and TRBJ2-1; 13 positions match TRBD2. Germline values: CDR1 MNHEY, CDR2 SMNVEV (reference sequence). This CDR3 has 13 amino acids. V lost 8 bases to trimming and J lost 7 bases; unmatched junction nucleotides: 2. CDR3 coding DNA: TGTGCCAGCGGACTAGCGGGAGATAATGAGCAGTTCTTC. Encoded protein: CASGLAGDNEQFF.

This CDR3 is CASSQMTLAGNYEQYF. For the CDR3, the DNA is TGTGCCAGCAGCCAGATGACCCTAGCGGGTAACTACGAGCAGTACTTC. The V gene is TRBV5-4, the J gene TRBJ2-7, with TRBD2 identical over 8 bases. The CDR3 is 16 residues long. Germline values: CDR1 SGHNT, CDR2 YYREEE (reference sequence). Germline trimming cut 4 bases from V and 3 bases from J; bases unmatched to any gene: 12.

V is TRBV4-1 and J is TRBJ2-4; 7 bases line up with TRBD2. Germline loops: CDR1 MGHRA, CDR2 YSYEKL. The CDR3 totals 18 residues. V was clipped by 2 bases and J by 2 bases; unmatched bases: 12. The CDR3: CASSQRWEGGDSKNIQYF. The CDR3 DNA follows: TGCGCCAGCAGCCAAAGATGGGAGGGAGGGGACTCCAAAAACATTCAGTACTTC.

This clone was counted only a few times. The chain joins TRBV6-5 to TRBJ2-3, with D hard to call. CDR3 length equals 15 residues. Trimming took off 9 bases at V and 1 base at J, with 17 bases between the two ends. The germline V gene has CDR1 MNHEY and CDR2 SVGAGI. In nucleotides, the CDR3 is TGTGCCAGTTCAATAGGGCCGTGGGGCACAGATACGCAGTATTTT. As protein: CASSIGPWGTDTQYF.

The rearrangement uses TRBV9 and TRBJ2-2; 11 bases are shared with TRBD2. The CDR3 runs 18 residues. CDR1 and CDR2 (germline): SGDLS, YYNGEE. The V segment lost 3 bases and the J segment 5 bases; nucleotides outside the gene matches: 12. CDR3 protein: CASSARPTSGMLTGELFF. CDR3 in DNA: TGTGCCAGCAGCGCCAGACCGACTAGCGGGATGCTTACCGGGGAGCTGTTTTTT.

The chain links TRBV4-3 to TRBJ1-1; D is uncertain. The CDR3 consists of 15 residues. Germline V lookup: CDR1 LGHNA, CDR2 YSLEER. V dropped 0 bases and J dropped 3 bases, with 11 bases sitting between them. This chain's CDR3 is CASSQDIGRYTEAFF. Written as DNA, the CDR3 is TGCGCCAGCAGCCAAGATATAGGGAGGTACACTGAAGCTTTCTTT.

This chain uses TRBV14 with TRBJ2-7; TRBD1 is a possible D gene (5 bases). The CDR3 spans 15 residues. The germline V gene encodes CDR1 SGHDN and CDR2 FVKESK. V lost 2 bases and J lost 0, with 11 bases in between. CDR3 sequence reads: CASSQTGRSSYEQYF. The CDR3 DNA sequence: TGTGCCAGCAGCCAAACAGGCAGGAGCTCCTACGAGCAGTACTTC. The whole variable domain, filled in from reference TRBV14 and TRBJ2-7, reads EAGVTQFPSHSVIEKGQTVTLRCDPISGHDNLYWYRRVMGKEIKFLLHFVKESKQDESGMPNNRFLAERTGGTYSTLKVQPAELEDSGVYFCASSQTGRSSYEQYFGPGTRLTVT.

V and J are TRBV4-3 and TRBJ2-1, with 7 positions matching TRBD2. In germline, CDR1 is LGHNA, CDR2 YSLEER. The J segment lost 13 bases and the V segment lost 2 bases, leaving 11 bases of the junction unmatched. The CDR3 length is 14 residues. As DNA, the CDR3 is TGCGCCAGCAGCCAATTCCCATCCGCGGGGGAACAGTTCTTC. It translates to CASSQFPSAGEQFF.

This clone appeared a few times. This sequence joins TRBV7-9 and TRBJ2-1; 7 nucleotides line up with TRBD1. The CDR3 is 17 amino acids. After removal of 3 bases from V and 4 bases from J, the junction contained 12 bases not matched to a gene. Germline loops: CDR1 SEHNR, CDR2 FQNEAQ (reference sequence). The chain's CDR3 is CASSFPPPGQTYNEQFF. The CDR3, as DNA: TGTGCCAGCAGCTTCCCCCCGCCGGGACAGACATACAATGAGCAGTTCTTC.